This TCR beta chain originates from a study of regulatory T cells in long-lasting Graves disease (dated by TCRdb to about 2021). For the study in its entirety: Antithyroid drugs had been taken for less than 3 months by newly diagnosed Graves' disease patients. TCR sequencing covered around 13 persistent and approximately 20 newly diagnosed Graves' disease patients, around 33 samples in total. The study was conducted in China and was registered as a clinical trial. Peripheral blood TCR sequencing and RNA sequencing compared persistent Graves' disease patients with newly diagnosed Graves' disease patients. Results the study describes overall, beyond this receptor: Only peripheral blood was studied, because thyroid tissue, the primary lesion, was inaccessible. Sequencing and analysis were limited to the TCR beta chain. The authors noted that the small sample size was a limitation that may lower accuracy. Persistent Graves' disease patients showed lower TCR Shannon entropy and fewer highly expanded clones than newly diagnosed patients, suggesting clonal expansion. Preferential use of TRBV28, TRBJ1-2 and TRBJ2-5 was observed in persistent disease, whereas TRBV20-1 and TRBJ2-1 were favored in newly diagnosed disease. Persistent patients shared more public clonotypes among themselves (around 2,500) than newly diagnosed patients did (more than 850).

Concerning this clonotype: Its antigen is unknown. Just one base apart from a much larger clone, this may be a read error.

The library was made by multiplex PCR. The sequencing machine was an Illumina HiSeq 4000. CDR3 regions were amplified by Arm-PCR with iRepertoire HTBI primers to construct TCR beta libraries. Before sequencing, the PCR products went through gel purification. Regarding the original processing steps: Gene usage analysis of CDR3 amino acid clonotypes used the 62 TRBV and 12 to 15 TRBJ segments found across samples. COPE and FqMerger were used to merge the filtered high-quality paired reads into contigs. Contigs were aligned with BLAST to IMGT TRBV, TRBD and TRBJ reference genes, and CDR3 was defined per IMGT. Highly expanded clones were defined as clonotypes with a frequency above 0.1%. Shannon entropy was used to measure repertoire diversity, and the Gini coefficient was used to measure V-J evenness. Clonotypes shared by more than one individual were considered public. Using fastp at Q25 and MiXCR, TCRdb reprocessed the public reads and kept productive beta chains. Entries that share a CDR3 protein sequence are merged under the most common genes and DNA. Here the V and J calls rest on TCRdb's processing, not on the authors' analysis. Present in this sample are over 500,000 distinct CDR3 sequences, 15% to 20% of which were seen just once. The top ten clonotypes cover approximately 12% of the sample.

From a lookup of the germline V gene, CDR1 and CDR2 are SGHAT and FQNNGV. The CDR3 spans 13 residues, from the cysteine through the phenylalanine. Only CDR3 DNA remains: 39 bases, in frame from the first base. What the time point label conveys for this sample: newly diagnosed GD, antithyroid drugs for less than 3 months. RNA was extracted from PBMCs in TRIzol for both TCR sequencing and RNA sequencing. The diagnosis of Graves' disease was made according to American Thyroid Association guidelines. Recruitment of patients was carried out at an endocrinology department in Xi'an, China. From each patient, approximately 10 milliliters of peripheral blood was collected into an EDTA anticoagulant tube. Ficoll Paque Plus density gradient separation was used to isolate PBMCs, and no further T cell sorting was performed. An Agilent 2100 Bioanalyzer and agarose gel were used to check RNA quality, and a NanoDrop 2000 was used to measure RNA concentration.

The data were also submitted as part of a second study, on T cells in Graves' hyperthyroidism and ophthalmopathy. Reported in the second study: Stable Graves' hyperthyroidism was defined as the absence of progression to ophthalmopathy over 18 months of follow-up. Hyperthyroidism patients were newly diagnosed, with disease duration under 2 months, and aged 18 to 65 years. Patients with uncontrolled infections, other autoimmune diseases, pregnancy or lactation were excluded. Diagnoses were established on the basis of clinical symptoms, serum thyroxine and TRAb, thyroid ultrasound, and orbital computed tomography. A first-round RT-PCR of the TCR CDR3 used the HTBI primer set with the Qiagen OneStep RT-PCR kit. Blood samples also contained most of the expanded thyroid clonotypes (frequency above 0.001), which suggests that blood repertoires may reflect thyroid immune responses. Ophthalmopathy was separated from stable hyperthyroidism by a 13 V-J signature model, with approximately 89% sensitivity and about 81% specificity obtained in cross-validation and 80%/75% obtained in testing. In validation, progression to ophthalmopathy was predicted by the model with 65% to 71% sensitivity and approximately 78% specificity, a median of approximately 7.1 months before onset. TCR V-J signatures able to tell the groups apart were searched for in a discovery cohort of 90 to 100 patients, of whom more than 40 had Graves' ophthalmopathy and 57 had stable Graves' hyperthyroidism. Whether ophthalmopathy could be predicted prospectively was tested in an independent validation cohort made up of roughly 19 hyperthyroidism patients plus 17 patients who later progressed to ophthalmopathy. The 75 to 100 discovery patients were divided at random into training and test sets in a 7:3 ratio. The study also compared thyroid tissue and blood T-cell repertoires from more than 5 Graves' hyperthyroidism patients. Once sampling was done, hyperthyroidism patients were given methimazole at a starting dose of 30 mg daily, whereas ophthalmopathy patients were given high-dose intravenous methylprednisolone. A second multiplex PCR round built the libraries, followed by size selection and purification. Libraries were sequenced paired-end with 100 bp reads on an Illumina HiSeq2000. SOAPnuke was used to process the raw data, throwing out any read that contained adapters or uncalled bases, had a mean Phred below 15, or lacked an exact constant-primer or identifier match. High-quality paired reads were merged with COPE v1.2.5, and unique nucleotide sequences were defined as clonotypes. MiTCR v1.1 was used to align clonotypes to the IMGT TRBV, TRBD and TRBJ reference segments. Only V-J combinations with frequency above 0.0001, covering 99% to 99.2% of repertoires, were analysed. The TCS score was defined as F50 (clonal expansion) divided by E x V (chaos), with BLOSUM62-based TCRdist calculated between CDR3 peptides within each V-J. Welch's t-statistics and random forest reduced fewer than 600 V-J features to fewer than 15, which were used in a naive Bayes classifier (R e1071). No statistical method was used to set the sample size in advance, and investigators knew the group allocation. The paper reports TCR Vbeta CDR3 sequencing of over 120 peripheral blood samples: some 41 ophthalmopathy, roughly 80 hyperthyroidism and about 17 progressor patients.

This material consisted of peripheral blood mononuclear cells (PBMCs), taken at new diagnosis, from a patient treated with antithyroid drugs. The TCR sequence derives from a man aged 18 to 30 with Graves disease. Donor details come from another sample of the same person, matched by shared clones. In this chain, TRBV11-2 is recombined with TRBJ2-2; no D gene call is confident. The base sequence is TGTGCCGGCAGCTACTGGCAGACCGGGGAGCTGTTTTTT. Its protein is CAGSYWQTGELFF.